This T cell receptor beta chain was recovered during a study of Graves' ophthalmopathy and Graves' hyperthyroidism (dated by TCRdb to between 2017 and 2018). Looking at the study overall: Peripheral blood was collected at initial diagnosis, before any treatment. The study used TCR beta repertoire signatures to distinguish Graves' ophthalmopathy from Graves' hyperthyroidism and to predict progression to ophthalmopathy. In total, approximately 130 blood samples were TCR-sequenced: approximately 42 ophthalmopathy, under 80 hyperthyroidism and roughly 17 hyperthyroidism-to-ophthalmopathy patients. To explore V-J signatures distinguishing ophthalmopathy from hyperthyroidism, a discovery set of roughly 98 patients (roughly 45 ophthalmopathy, some 57 stable hyperthyroidism) was enrolled. For independent validation, a separate cohort was made up of fewer than 20 hyperthyroidism patients plus 17 patients who later progressed from hyperthyroidism to ophthalmopathy. In roughly 6 hyperthyroidism patients, T-cell repertoires of thyroid tissue and blood were compared. Following sample collection, hyperthyroidism patients were given methimazole at a starting dose of 30 mg daily, and ophthalmopathy patients were given high-dose intravenous methylprednisolone.

The full study reports these points: In cross-validation, the 13-signature model distinguished ophthalmopathy from stable hyperthyroidism with just over 85% sensitivity and nearly 82% specificity, and in the test set the corresponding values were approximately 79% and 70%. Most of the expanded thyroid clonotypes with a frequency above 0.001 were also detected in blood, and it was suggested that the thyroid immune response may be reflected by blood repertoires. In validation, the model predicted ophthalmopathy progression with 55% to 71% sensitivity and roughly 72% specificity; 12 predicted patients were CT-confirmed with GO in a median of about 6.2 months. No statistical method was used to predetermine the sample size, and group allocation was not hidden from the investigators.

For repertoire sequencing, the TCR beta CDR3 regions were amplified from RNA transcripts. The first round of RT-PCR was done with HTBI primers and the Qiagen OneStep RT-PCR kit, and was followed by a second round of multiplex PCR, then size selection and purification. Sequencing of the libraries was carried out on an Illumina HiSeq2000 in paired-end mode with 100 bp reads. The paper's processing steps were these. SOAPnuke was used to process the reads, removing any read that contained adapters or uncalled bases, had a mean Phred below 15, or lacked an exact match to the constant primer or identifier. COPE v1.2.5 was used to merge high-quality paired reads. Clonotypes were defined as unique nucleotide sequences and were aligned to IMGT TRB V, D and J references using MiTCR v1.1. The analysis was limited to V-J combinations with a frequency above 0.0001, which together covered roughly 99% of the repertoires. For each V-J combination, a TCR clonal expansion and chaos score was defined as the ratio of F50 clonal expansion to chaos observed in the TCRdist matrix. Features were reduced by Welch's t-statistics and random forest to around 14 V-J combinations, which fed a naive Bayes classifier. The similarity between thyroid and blood repertoires was quantified using the Morisita-Horn index. TCRdb redid the processing of the public reads, applying fastp at Q25 and MiXCR, and retained in-frame beta chains. Rows matching on CDR3 protein sequence are summarized as one entry with the most common DNA and genes. The authors' filters were not applied to this entry. This sample is represented by some 350,000 distinct CDR3 sequences; roughly a sixth of them were singletons. Jointly, the top ten make up 2.4% of the sample.

A patient counted as having stable hyperthyroidism if there was no progression to ophthalmopathy within 18 months of follow-up. Hyperthyroidism patients were newly diagnosed, were aged 18 to 65 years, and had a disease duration under 2 months. Patients with other autoimmune diseases, uncontrolled infections, pregnancy or lactation were excluded. Clinical symptoms, serum thyroxine, TRAb, thyroid ultrasound and orbital computed tomography were used for diagnosis. Using Ficoll-Paque density gradient centrifugation, PBMCs were isolated from less than 11 ml of fresh peripheral blood. Trizol reagent was used to extract the total RNA, and its quality was then checked on an Agilent 2100 Bioanalyzer. This clonotype has only a few counts. This clone's antigen is unknown. It has no much larger one-base neighbor in the sample; base qualities were not kept. As encoded in the germline V gene (reference sequence), CDR1 is LNHDA while CDR2 is SQIVND. The CDR3, from cysteine to phenylalanine, totals 19 residues. CDR3 DNA only is kept here, 57 bases in frame from base 1. From V the trimming removes 4 bases and from J it removes 0 bases, while the gene matches leave 9 bases of the junction unaccounted for.

Rearrangement joined TRBV19 to TRBJ2-6, and TRBD1 matches 10 of the central bases. This sequence originates from an adult woman with stable Graves' hyperthyroidism. Sequencing was performed on peripheral blood. The DNA sequence reads TGTGCCAGTAGTAAAGGACAGGGGGGAACAATCTCTGGGGCCAACGTCCTGACTTTC. It specifies CASSKGQGGTISGANVLTF.